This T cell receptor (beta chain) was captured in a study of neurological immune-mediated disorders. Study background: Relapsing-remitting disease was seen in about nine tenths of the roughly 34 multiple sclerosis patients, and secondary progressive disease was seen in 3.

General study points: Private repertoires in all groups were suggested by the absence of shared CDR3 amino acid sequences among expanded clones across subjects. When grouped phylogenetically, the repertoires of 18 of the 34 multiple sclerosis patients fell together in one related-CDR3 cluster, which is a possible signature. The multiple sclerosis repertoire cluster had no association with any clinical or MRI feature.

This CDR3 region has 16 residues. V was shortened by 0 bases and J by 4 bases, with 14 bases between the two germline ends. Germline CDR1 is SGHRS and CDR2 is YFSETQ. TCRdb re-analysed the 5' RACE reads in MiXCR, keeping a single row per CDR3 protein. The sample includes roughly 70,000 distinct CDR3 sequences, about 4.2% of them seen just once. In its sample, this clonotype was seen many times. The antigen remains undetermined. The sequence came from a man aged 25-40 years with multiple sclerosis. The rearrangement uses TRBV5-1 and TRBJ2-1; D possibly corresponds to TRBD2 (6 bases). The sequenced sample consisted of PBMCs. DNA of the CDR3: TGCGCCAGCAGCTTGGCATCGGGGGTTTTGTACAATGAGCAGTTCTTC. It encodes CASSLASGVLYNEQFF.